A single sample is the source of the 21 T cell receptor beta chains below, sequenced in a study of cytomegalovirus exposure and HLA in healthy donors. Only in-frame clones appear in the TCRdb table, and some are missing; sequencing was by immunoSEQ multiplex PCR. The sample holds approximately 54,000 clones, more than 70% seen once. Sequences were obtained from PBMCs. All receptors come from a woman younger than 35 in good health and CMV-seropositive.

V gene TRBV5-3 combines with J gene TRBJ1-2; tentative D call: TRBD1 (5 bases). TRBV5-3 is an open reading frame whose function is uncertain. Trimming removed 1 base from V and 14 bases from J, with 15 bases in between. CDR3 length: 12 residues. Written as DNA, the CDR3 is TGTGCCAGAAGCTTGTACGGGGGACGCGGGACCTTC. Amino acid sequence: CARSLYGGRGTF.

V usage is TRBV30 and J usage is TRBJ1-2; D may be TRBD1 (6 bases). The CDR3 length is 12 residues. The germline CDR1 and CDR2 sequences are GTSNPN and SVGIG (reference sequence). The CDR3 region is CACEQGSVGYTF. The CDR3 DNA reads TGTGCGTGCGAACAGGGTTCGGTTGGCTACACCTTC.

The rearrangement links TRBV30 to TRBJ2-7, with TRBD1 as a possible D gene (5 bases). CDR1 GTSNPN and CDR2 SVGIG come from the germline V gene (reference sequence). This CDR3 is built from 12 residues. Trimming removed 2 bases at V and 3 bases at J, with 8 bases between. This CDR3 reads CAWSLGLYEQYF. In DNA, the CDR3 is TGTGCCTGGAGTTTGGGGCTCTACGAGCAGTACTTC. Filled out from reference TRBV30 and TRBJ2-7, the complete variable domain reads SQTIHQWPATLVQPVGSPLSLECTVEGTSNPNLYWYRQAAGRGLQLLFYSVGIGQISSEVPQNLSASRPQDRQFILSSKKLLLSDSGFYLCAWSLGLYEQYFGPGTRLTVT.

The chain uses TRBV10-3 and TRBJ1-1; D not resolved. The CDR3 sequence is 14 residues long. The V and J ends lost 0 bases and 6 bases respectively, with 11 bases between them. Germline-derived CDR1 and CDR2 are ENHRY and SYGVKD. The CDR3 is CAISESDSSAEAFF. CDR3 DNA: TGTGCCATCAGTGAGTCGGATTCGAGCGCTGAAGCTTTCTTT.

The chain recombines TRBV6-1 with TRBJ2-1, with TRBD2 matching over 8 bases. Looked up from germline, CDR1 is MNHNS and CDR2 is SASEGT. The length of the CDR3 is 15 residues. The ends lost 5 bases at V and 8 bases at J; junction bases unmatched: 11. In nucleotides, the CDR3 is TGTGCCAGCAGTCACCTGGGACTAGGAAGCGATGAGCAGTTCTTC. Protein: CASSHLGLGSDEQFF.

The V and J genes are TRBV9 and TRBJ2-4; D is possibly TRBD2 (5 bases). Trimming stripped 0 bases from V and 3 bases from J, with 7 bases between. Germline assignment: CDR1 SGDLS and CDR2 YYNGEE. The CDR3 is made up of 14 amino acids. This CDR3 reads CASSVGGLKNIQYF. CDR3 sequence (DNA): TGTGCCAGCAGCGTAGGAGGGCTCAAAAACATTCAGTACTTC.

DNA of the CDR3: TGTGCCAGCAGTCTCACACGGTCAAGCGAGATAAACAATGAGCAGTTCTTC. Residues: CASSLTRSSEINNEQFF. This chain joins TRBV28 and TRBJ2-1; D unresolved. Per germline, CDR1 MDHEN and CDR2 SYDVKM. Trimming shortened V by 5 bases and J by 5 bases, and 22 bases separated the two germline ends. This CDR3 region has 17 residues.

This chain uses TRBV30 with TRBJ1-1; TRBD1 might be the D (6 bases). The CDR3 sequence is 14 residues long. Germline lookup yields CDR1 GTSNPN and CDR2 SVGIG (reference sequence). The V end was cut by 0 bases, the J end by 4 bases, with 12 bases between. CDR3 amino acids: CAWSVVRGSTEAFF. CDR3 coding DNA: TGTGCCTGGAGTGTAGTCAGGGGTAGCACTGAAGCTTTCTTT.

The genes are TRBV10-3 and TRBJ1-3, with D unclear. The CDR3 has 13 amino acids. Trimming left V 9 bases short and J 1 base short, with 10 bases between. Germline loops: CDR1 ENHRY, CDR2 SYGVKD. DNA of the CDR3: TGTGCCATTTCGGGAGGGTCTGGAAACACCATATATTTT. It encodes CAISGGSGNTIYF.

V gene TRBV4-2 combines with J gene TRBJ2-3; D may be TRBD2 (5 bases). The CDR3 spans 18 residues. V shed 1 base and J shed 1 base, with 18 bases lying between them. Germline loops: CDR1 LGHNA, CDR2 YNFKEQ. The CDR3 coding sequence is TGTGCCAGCAGCCAAGCCTTCCCTGGACTGGCTGGCACAGATACGCAGTATTTT. Translated: CASSQAFPGLAGTDTQYF.

The chain is built from TRBV7-3 and TRBJ2-2, with TRBD2 identical over 15 bases. The CDR3 has 18 amino acids. J gave up 4 bases and V 3 bases, and 6 bases lay outside the gene matches. CDR1 is SGHTA, CDR2 FQGTGA, per germline. The CDR3 sequence: CASSLYGTSGGPTGELFF. CDR3 nucleotide sequence: TGTGCCAGCAGCTTGTATGGGACTAGCGGGGGGCCCACCGGGGAGCTGTTTTTT. The whole variable domain, remainder taken from reference TRBV7-3 and TRBJ2-2, is GAGVSQTPSNKVTEKGKYVELRCDPISGHTALYWYRQSLGQGPEFLIYFQGTGAADDSGLPNDRFFAVRPEGSVSTLKIQRTERGDSAVYLCASSLYGTSGGPTGELFFGEGSRLTVL.

The chain employs TRBV6-4 and TRBJ2-2; 7 bases map to TRBD2. CDR3 size: 15 residues. The V and J ends lost 4 bases and 2 bases, in that order; junction bases with no gene match: 4. Germline V gives CDR1 MRHNA, CDR2 SNTAGT. The CDR3: CASSVGGGNTGELFF. The CDR3 DNA sequence: TGTGCCAGCAGTGTTGGCGGGGGTAACACCGGGGAGCTGTTTTTT.

The chain recombines TRBV27 with TRBJ1-2; 11 positions agree with TRBD1. The CDR3 consists of 17 residues. Trimming cost V 5 bases and J 6 bases; bases outside gene matches: 14. Germline V gene sequence: CDR1 MNHEY, CDR2 SMNVEV (reference sequence). CDR3 sequence reads: CASSPYKDRGLGDGYTF. DNA for the CDR3: TGTGCCAGCAGTCCATACAAGGACAGGGGGCTCGGGGATGGCTACACCTTC.

The genes are TRBV6-1 and TRBJ1-1; 9 bases agree with TRBD1. The V gene end was trimmed by 4 bases and the J gene end by 1 base; junction bases not matched to a gene: 4. Germline lookup yields CDR1 MNHNS and CDR2 SASEGT. This CDR3 contains 15 residues. The CDR3 DNA reads TGTGCCAGCAGTGGATGGGACAGGGCGAACACTGAAGCTTTCTTT. It specifies CASSGWDRANTEAFF.

This clone was counted a single time. V gene TRBV19 combines with J gene TRBJ2-1; 8 bases match TRBD1. The length of the CDR3 is 13 residues. Germline V gene data show CDR1 as LNHDA and CDR2 as SQIVND (reference sequence). V shed 4 bases, J shed 7 bases, and the junction held 3 bases outside the gene matches. CDR3 amino acids: CASSKNRGNEQFF. CDR3 nucleotides: TGTGCCAGTAGTAAAAACAGGGGGAATGAGCAGTTCTTC.

The chain joins TRBV28 to TRBJ1-2; D is undetermined. The CDR3 runs 14 residues. In germline, CDR1 is MDHEN, CDR2 SYDVKM. The V end was cut by 5 bases, the J end by 8 bases, with 18 bases between. CDR3: CASSLPREGQGYTF. In DNA, the CDR3 is TGTGCCAGCAGTCTGCCTCGGGAGGGTCAAGGCTACACCTTC.

The CDR3 sequence is CASSRDRGPEAFF. CDR3 coding DNA: TGTGCCAGCTCACGGGACAGGGGCCCTGAAGCTTTCTTT. This chain connects TRBV18 to TRBJ1-1; TRBD1 aligns across 10 bases. The CDR3 loop spans 13 amino acids. Germline CDR1 KGHSH, CDR2 LQKENI. V was clipped by 4 bases and J by 6 bases; unmatched bases: 2.

The chain combines TRBV18 with TRBJ2-5, with 7 bases that match TRBD1. CDR1 is KGHSH, CDR2 LQKENI, per germline. The CDR3 sequence is 15 residues long. After removal of 2 bases from V and 5 bases from J, the junction contained 8 bases not matched to a gene. The CDR3 sequence is CASSPSNQGVETQYF. CDR3 nucleotide sequence: TGTGCCAGCTCACCAAGTAACCAGGGGGTTGAGACCCAGTACTTC.

The V call is TRBV5-6, the J call TRBJ2-3; 7 positions match TRBD1. Trimming removed 2 bases from V and 8 bases from J; junction bases left unmatched: 14. This CDR3 contains 16 residues. Germline values: CDR1 SGHDT, CDR2 YYEEEE. The CDR3 loop is CASSLQGQPHAATQYF. Here the CDR3 DNA reads TGTGCCAGCAGCTTACAGGGACAGCCCCACGCTGCTACGCAGTATTTT.

This chain connects TRBV7-9 to TRBJ2-1; weak D call: TRBD1 (6 bases). This CDR3 has 16 amino acids. CDR1 SEHNR and CDR2 FQNEAQ come from the germline V gene (reference sequence). The V and J ends lost 5 bases and 1 base respectively, with 15 bases between them. The CDR3 nucleotides are TGTGCCAGCAGCCGTACAGGGTCCGCTTCCTACAATGAGCAGTTCTTC. Its protein is CASSRTGSASYNEQFF. The whole variable domain, remainder taken from reference TRBV7-9 and TRBJ2-1, is DTGVSQNPRHKITKRGQNVTFRCDPISEHNRLYWYRQTLGQGPEFLTYFQNEAQLEKSRLLSDRFSAERPKGSFSTLEIQRTEQGDSAMYLCASSRTGSASYNEQFFGPGTRLTVL.

The CDR3 sequence is CASSSDRGHSGYTF. In nucleotides, the CDR3 is TGTGCCAGCAGCTCGGACAGGGGGCACTCTGGCTACACCTTC. The V call is TRBV5-5, the J call TRBJ1-2; 11 bases match TRBD1. V lost 3 bases, J lost 7 bases, and 5 bases stayed unmatched. Germline V gene data show CDR1 as SGHKS and CDR2 as YYEKEE (reference sequence). This CDR3 comprises 14 residues.